Given below is one T cell receptor beta chain in context. The antigen remains unidentified. These data are taken from a study of stem cell transplantation in POMP-related autoinflammatory disease. Study context: Hypothesis: faulty thymoproteasomes impair CD8+ T-cell selection, skewing TRB repertoires. Through one year post-transplant, neutrophils and platelets were 100% of graft donor origin.

TCRdb keeps only in-frame clones here, not all; method: immunoSEQ multiplex PCR. The data hold some 69,000 clones, with more than 75% observed a single time. CDR1 and CDR2 (germline): KGHDR, SFDVKD. Trimming cost V 4 bases and J 3 bases; bases outside gene matches: 4. This CDR3 contains 16 residues. Findings of the study overall: In PRAID patients, the number of distinct TRB V-J gene pairings was restricted. PRAID patients trended toward lower TRB diversity and higher clonality in all analyzed T-cell subsets.

The TCR comes from a human patient with POMP-related autoinflammation and immune dysregulation (PRAID). These T cells may partly come from the graft donor. The sequences come from CD4+ T cells from PBMCs, collected after stem cell transplantation. The gene calls are TRBV24-1 and TRBJ2-3; 12 bases fit TRBD2. CDR3 residues: CATSDPTSGGTDTQYF. The DNA of the CDR3 is TGTGCCACCAGTGACCCGACTAGCGGGGGTACAGATACGCAGTATTTT.